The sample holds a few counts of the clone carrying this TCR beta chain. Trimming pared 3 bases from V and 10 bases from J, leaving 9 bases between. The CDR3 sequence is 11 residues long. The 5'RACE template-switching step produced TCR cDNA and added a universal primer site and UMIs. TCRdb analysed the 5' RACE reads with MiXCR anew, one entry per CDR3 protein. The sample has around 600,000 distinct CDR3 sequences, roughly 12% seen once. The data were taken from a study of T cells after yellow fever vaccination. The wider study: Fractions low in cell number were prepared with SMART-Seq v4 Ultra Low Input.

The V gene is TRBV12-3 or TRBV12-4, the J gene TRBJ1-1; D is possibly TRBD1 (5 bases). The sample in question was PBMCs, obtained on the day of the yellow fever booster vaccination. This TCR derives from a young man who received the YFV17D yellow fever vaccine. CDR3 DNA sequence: TGTGCCAGCAGTTTTTCCGGGGCAGCTTTCTTT. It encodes CASSFSGAAFF.